A selection of T cell receptor beta chains follows, all from one sample in a study of blood T cell repertoires in COVID-19. Method: immunoSEQ multiplex PCR; TCRdb's copy keeps in-frame clones and lacks some. The data contain about 130,000 clones, almost 85% of them singletons. The specimen was peripheral blood. These receptors came from a human donor in a cohort sampled during active COVID-19. Each CDR3 is given with its conserved first and last residue. The order of the fields is clone size, V gene, D gene, J gene, CDR3 protein, CDR3 DNA. A D gene is named only where the DNA matches it firmly. Expanded clones get a size class; other rows say once, few or many, or leave the size out.

clone_size: .
v_call: TRBV11-2
d_call: TRBD2
j_call: TRBJ2-3
cdr3_aa: CASSLSRVTSTNPGTQYF
cdr3_nt: TGTGCCAGCAGCTTATCCCGGGTGACTAGCACGAATCCGGGTACGCAGTATTTT

clone_size: few
v_call: TRBV19
d_call: .
j_call: TRBJ2-6
cdr3_aa: CASSSHSTSGANVLTF
cdr3_nt: TGTGCCAGTAGTAGTCACTCCACCTCTGGGGCCAACGTCCTGACTTTC

clone_size: .
v_call: TRBV6-5
d_call: .
j_call: TRBJ1-5
cdr3_aa: CASSYSPGSNQPQHF
cdr3_nt: TGTGCCAGCAGTTACTCGCCAGGTAGCAATCAGCCCCAGCATTTT

clone_size: .
v_call: TRBV18
d_call: TRBD2
j_call: TRBJ2-3
cdr3_aa: CASGLAGSTDTQYF
cdr3_nt: TGTGCCAGCGGACTAGCTGGTAGCACAGATACGCAGTATTTT

clone_size: .
v_call: TRBV12-5
d_call: TRBD2
j_call: TRBJ2-1
cdr3_aa: CASGLAGGGTYNEQFF
cdr3_nt: TGTGCTAGTGGGCTGGCTGGGGGGGGGACCTACAATGAGCAGTTCTTC

clone_size: .
v_call: TRBV5-6
d_call: TRBD1
j_call: TRBJ1-1
cdr3_aa: CASSRRDRGGTAFF
cdr3_nt: TGTGCCAGCAGCCGACGGGACAGGGGGGGAACGGCTTTCTTT

clone_size: few
v_call: TRBV7-9
d_call: .
j_call: TRBJ2-7
cdr3_aa: CASSLVGRAHEQYF
cdr3_nt: TGTGCCAGCAGCTTAGTGGGCAGGGCTCACGAGCAGTACTTC

clone_size: .
v_call: TRBV7-8
d_call: TRBD1
j_call: TRBJ1-6
cdr3_aa: CASRPGTGKSPLHF
cdr3_nt: TGTGCCAGCCGCCCCGGGACAGGGAAATCACCCCTCCACTTT

clone_size: .
v_call: TRBV11-2
d_call: TRBD1
j_call: TRBJ1-5
cdr3_aa: CASSPDRDRPQHF
cdr3_nt: TGTGCCAGCAGCCCCGACAGGGATAGGCCCCAGCATTTT

clone_size: .
v_call: TRBV30
d_call: TRBD1
j_call: TRBJ2-7
cdr3_aa: CAWSRDRGRNEQYF
cdr3_nt: TGTGCCTGGAGCCGGGACAGGGGAAGGAACGAGCAGTACTTC

clone_size: .
v_call: TRBV5-4
d_call: .
j_call: TRBJ2-1
cdr3_aa: CASTGQNLNEQFF
cdr3_nt: TGTGCCAGCACAGGACAGAACCTCAATGAGCAGTTCTTC

clone_size: .
v_call: TRBV4-1
d_call: .
j_call: TRBJ1-2
cdr3_aa: CASSQDLSYGYTF
cdr3_nt: TGCGCCAGCAGCCAAGATTTGAGCTATGGCTACACCTTC

clone_size: .
v_call: TRBV18
d_call: TRBD2
j_call: TRBJ2-7
cdr3_aa: CASSPSGGSGYEQYF
cdr3_nt: TGTGCCAGCTCACCAAGCGGGGGGAGTGGGTACGAGCAGTACTTC

clone_size: .
v_call: TRBV3-1/TRBV3-2
d_call: TRBD2
j_call: TRBJ2-3
cdr3_aa: CASSQEGGRHTQYF
cdr3_nt: TGTGCCAGCAGCCAAGAGGGAGGGAGGCATACGCAGTATTTT

clone_size: .
v_call: TRBV5-1
d_call: .
j_call: TRBJ2-3
cdr3_aa: CASSFDNTDTQYF
cdr3_nt: TGCGCCAGCAGCTTTGACAACACAGATACGCAGTATTTT

clone_size: .
v_call: TRBV10-3
d_call: .
j_call: TRBJ1-2
cdr3_aa: CAISLDRPDGYTF
cdr3_nt: TGTGCCATCAGTCTAGACAGGCCCGATGGCTACACCTTC

clone_size: .
v_call: TRBV9
d_call: TRBD2
j_call: TRBJ2-1
cdr3_aa: CASSSGLAGGLPPFF
cdr3_nt: TGTGCCAGCAGCTCGGGACTAGCGGGGGGGCTTCCCCCGTTCTTC

clone_size: .
v_call: TRBV7-2
d_call: TRBD1
j_call: TRBJ1-2
cdr3_aa: CASSLGQGDYGYTF
cdr3_nt: TGTGCCAGCAGCTTGGGACAGGGGGACTATGGCTACACCTTC

clone_size: .
v_call: TRBV6-6
d_call: TRBD2
j_call: TRBJ2-7
cdr3_aa: CASSPRAGRGNEQYF
cdr3_nt: TGTGCCAGCAGTCCCCGCGCAGGGCGGGGGAACGAGCAGTACTTC

clone_size: .
v_call: TRBV30
d_call: .
j_call: TRBJ2-2
cdr3_aa: CAWWPGWTGELFF
cdr3_nt: TGTGCCTGGTGGCCAGGTTGGACCGGGGAGCTGTTTTTT

clone_size: .
v_call: TRBV9
d_call: .
j_call: TRBJ1-6
cdr3_aa: CASRGASNSPLHF
cdr3_nt: TGTGCCAGCAGGGGGGCCTCGAATTCACCCCTCCACTTT

clone_size: .
v_call: TRBV5-4
d_call: TRBD1
j_call: TRBJ2-1
cdr3_aa: CASSPGQGKINEQFF
cdr3_nt: TGTGCCAGCAGCCCGGGACAGGGAAAAATCAATGAGCAGTTCTTC

clone_size: .
v_call: TRBV4-1
d_call: TRBD2
j_call: TRBJ2-3
cdr3_aa: CASSHPTSGATDTQYF
cdr3_nt: TGCGCCAGCAGCCACCCAACTAGCGGGGCAACAGATACGCAGTATTTT

clone_size: .
v_call: TRBV4-1
d_call: .
j_call: TRBJ1-4
cdr3_aa: CASSQDLGDNRVVANEKLFF
cdr3_nt: TGCGCCAGCAGCCAAGATCTTGGGGACAACAGGGTCGTAGCTAATGAAAAACTGTTTTTT

clone_size: .
v_call: TRBV6-1
d_call: .
j_call: TRBJ2-6
cdr3_aa: CASSEAGLMSSGANVLTF
cdr3_nt: TGTGCCAGCAGTGAAGCGGGACTTATGAGCTCTGGGGCCAACGTCCTGACTTTC

clone_size: once
v_call: TRBV18
d_call: .
j_call: TRBJ1-1
cdr3_aa: CASSLTRNTEAFF
cdr3_nt: TGTGCCAGCTCACTAACCAGGAACACTGAAGCTTTCTTT

clone_size: .
v_call: TRBV24-1
d_call: .
j_call: TRBJ2-5
cdr3_aa: CATSDSREKETQYF
cdr3_nt: TGTGCCACCAGTGACAGCCGGGAAAAAGAGACCCAGTACTTC

clone_size: .
v_call: TRBV30
d_call: .
j_call: TRBJ2-5
cdr3_aa: CAWMSRGETQYF
cdr3_nt: TGTGCCTGGATGAGCCGGGGGGAGACCCAGTACTTC

clone_size: .
v_call: TRBV12-3/TRBV12-4
d_call: .
j_call: TRBJ2-4
cdr3_aa: CASSFEGRNIQYF
cdr3_nt: TGTGCCAGCAGTTTCGAAGGGAGAAACATTCAGTACTTC

clone_size: .
v_call: TRBV11-1
d_call: .
j_call: TRBJ2-7
cdr3_aa: CASSLAQGGEQYF
cdr3_nt: TGTGCCAGCAGCTTAGCACAGGGTGGCGAGCAGTACTTC

clone_size: .
v_call: TRBV6-5
d_call: .
j_call: TRBJ1-1
cdr3_aa: CASSFSGGTEAFF
cdr3_nt: TGTGCCAGCAGTTTCTCGGGGGGCACTGAAGCTTTCTTT

clone_size: .
v_call: TRBV18
d_call: TRBD1
j_call: TRBJ1-2
cdr3_aa: CASSPGTGRRGYGYTF
cdr3_nt: TGTGCCAGCTCACCCGGGACAGGGCGCAGGGGCTATGGCTACACCTTC

clone_size: once
v_call: TRBV5-5
d_call: TRBD1
j_call: TRBJ1-2
cdr3_aa: CASSDRVVNYGYTF
cdr3_nt: TGTGCCAGCAGCGACAGGGTGGTGAACTATGGCTACACCTTC

clone_size: once
v_call: TRBV7-2
d_call: TRBD2
j_call: TRBJ2-3
cdr3_aa: CASSLVRLAGGSTDTQYF
cdr3_nt: TGTGCCAGCAGCTTAGTCCGCCTAGCGGGGGGTTCCACAGATACGCAGTATTTT

clone_size: few
v_call: TRBV18
d_call: TRBD2
j_call: TRBJ2-7
cdr3_aa: CASSPPGGGYEQYF
cdr3_nt: TGTGCCAGCTCACCTCCGGGGGGAGGGTACGAGCAGTACTTC

clone_size: .
v_call: TRBV5-4
d_call: .
j_call: TRBJ2-5
cdr3_aa: CASSLGAMKTQYF
cdr3_nt: TGTGCCAGCAGCTTGGGAGCGATGAAGACCCAGTACTTC

clone_size: .
v_call: TRBV7-6
d_call: TRBD1
j_call: TRBJ1-4
cdr3_aa: CASSWIPGQGGSNEKLFF
cdr3_nt: TGTGCCAGCAGCTGGATCCCGGGACAGGGGGGTAGTAATGAAAAACTGTTTTTT

clone_size: .
v_call: TRBV2
d_call: TRBD1
j_call: TRBJ1-2
cdr3_aa: CASKIGTAYTF
cdr3_nt: TGTGCCAGCAAGATAGGGACAGCCTACACCTTC

clone_size: few
v_call: TRBV4-1
d_call: .
j_call: TRBJ1-5
cdr3_aa: CASSQDLQGPHQPQHF
cdr3_nt: TGCGCCAGCAGCCAAGATCTACAGGGACCCCATCAGCCCCAGCATTTT

clone_size: .
v_call: TRBV2
d_call: .
j_call: TRBJ1-5
cdr3_aa: CASSEARGVRRNSNQPQHF
cdr3_nt: TGTGCCAGCAGTGAAGCGCGGGGGGTCAGGAGGAATAGCAATCAGCCCCAGCATTTT

clone_size: .
v_call: TRBV7-6
d_call: TRBD1
j_call: TRBJ2-7
cdr3_aa: CASSLGTGPREQYF
cdr3_nt: TGTGCCAGCAGCTTAGGGACAGGGCCTAGGGAGCAGTACTTC

clone_size: .
v_call: TRBV11-3
d_call: TRBD2
j_call: TRBJ2-7
cdr3_aa: CASSLGSGENYEQYF
cdr3_nt: TGTGCCAGCAGCTTAGGTAGCGGGGAGAACTACGAGCAGTACTTC

clone_size: .
v_call: TRBV7-8
d_call: TRBD2
j_call: TRBJ2-3
cdr3_aa: CASSLVGLAPDTQYF
cdr3_nt: TGTGCCAGCAGCTTAGTAGGACTAGCTCCAGATACGCAGTATTTT

clone_size: .
v_call: TRBV6-1
d_call: .
j_call: TRBJ1-2
cdr3_aa: CASSEVPGKYGYTF
cdr3_nt: TGTGCCAGCAGTGAAGTGCCAGGGAAGTATGGCTACACCTTC

clone_size: .
v_call: TRBV10-2
d_call: TRBD2
j_call: TRBJ2-7
cdr3_aa: CASSELWLAGGEQYF
cdr3_nt: TGCGCCAGCAGTGAGCTTTGGCTAGCGGGGGGGGAGCAGTACTTC

clone_size: .
v_call: TRBV30
d_call: TRBD1
j_call: TRBJ1-1
cdr3_aa: CAWGQGVNTEAFF
cdr3_nt: TGTGCCTGGGGACAGGGCGTGAACACTGAAGCTTTCTTT

clone_size: once
v_call: TRBV4-2
d_call: TRBD2
j_call: TRBJ2-7
cdr3_aa: CASSQVSSGGAFHEQYF
cdr3_nt: TGTGCCAGCAGCCAGGTATCTAGCGGGGGGGCCTTCCACGAGCAGTACTTC

clone_size: .
v_call: TRBV27
d_call: .
j_call: TRBJ1-1
cdr3_aa: CASSLSQGRDTEAFF
cdr3_nt: TGTGCCAGCAGTTTATCGCAGGGGCGCGACACTGAAGCTTTCTTT

clone_size: .
v_call: TRBV6-5
d_call: .
j_call: TRBJ1-2
cdr3_aa: CASSYNGQGHGYTF
cdr3_nt: TGTGCCAGCAGTTACAACGGGCAGGGGCATGGCTACACCTTC

clone_size: .
v_call: TRBV24-1
d_call: .
j_call: TRBJ1-2
cdr3_aa: CATSDSANYGYTF
cdr3_nt: TGTGCCACCAGTGATTCCGCTAACTATGGCTACACCTTC

clone_size: .
v_call: TRBV24-1
d_call: .
j_call: TRBJ2-3
cdr3_aa: CATSDPGGRTDTQYF
cdr3_nt: TGTGCCACCAGTGATCCGGGGGGCCGCACAGATACGCAGTATTTT

clone_size: .
v_call: TRBV5-6
d_call: TRBD1
j_call: TRBJ2-7
cdr3_aa: CASSPDRGGTTNYEQYF
cdr3_nt: TGTGCCAGCAGCCCGGACAGGGGGGGTACGACCAACTACGAGCAGTACTTC